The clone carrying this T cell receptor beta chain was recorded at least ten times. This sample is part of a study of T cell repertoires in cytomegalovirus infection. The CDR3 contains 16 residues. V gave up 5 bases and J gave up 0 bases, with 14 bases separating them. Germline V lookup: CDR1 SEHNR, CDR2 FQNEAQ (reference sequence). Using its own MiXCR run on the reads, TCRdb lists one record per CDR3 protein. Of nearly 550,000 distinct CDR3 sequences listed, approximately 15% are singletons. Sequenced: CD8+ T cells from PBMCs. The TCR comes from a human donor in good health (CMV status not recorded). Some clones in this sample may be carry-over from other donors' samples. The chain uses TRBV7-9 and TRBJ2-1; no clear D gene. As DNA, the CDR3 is TGTGCCAGCAGCGGTCTGGACCGCCGCTCCTACAATGAGCAGTTCTTC. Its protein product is CASSGLDRRSYNEQFF.